Sequencing of this TCR beta chain was carried out in a study of T cells in tuberculosis (dated by TCRdb to the late 2010s). Describing the broader study: The study combined CD1B tetramers and high-throughput TCR immunosequencing to characterize T cells specific for the mycobacterial lipid antigen glucose monomycolate (GMM). A South African clinical cohort compared IGRA-negative adolescents, IGRA-positive adolescents with latent tuberculosis and adults with active tuberculosis, 9 to 11 per group. Results the study describes overall, beyond this receptor: A classifier using the diverse GMM-specific repertoire reached approximately 89% accuracy (AUROC 0.85 to 0.9), compared with 60% to 75% accuracy using GEM motif frequencies. Active tuberculosis TCR-alpha repertoires showed smaller mean NN-distances to GMM-specific TCRs than IGRA-negative controls, suggesting clonal expansion of these TCRs. Which clinical samples got chosen depended on the availability of cryopreserved specimens, and the active tuberculosis cases were adults, whereas the controls were adolescents. The smaller NN-distances in active tuberculosis patients were driven in part by shorter CDR3-alpha lengths, while the difference seen for TCR-beta was not statistically significant.

At study entry, a tuberculin skin test and the QuantiFERON-TB GOLD In-Tube IGRA were used to screen adolescents for latent tuberculosis infection. Immunosequencing was performed on unsorted cryopreserved PBMC and covered 110,000 or so T cells per clinical donor on average. Eleven high schools in the Worcester region of the Western Cape, South Africa, served as enrollment sites for adolescents aged 12 to 18 years. Around ten M. tuberculosis-infected adolescents and about 10 uninfected adolescents, matched for age and sex, were selected. PBMC from adolescents were isolated by density centrifugation from freshly drawn heparinized blood and were then cryopreserved. CDR1 and CDR2 (LNHNV, YYDKDF) derive from the germline V gene (reference sequence). From the cysteine up to the phenylalanine, the CDR3 has a length of 17 residues. Only CDR3 DNA is held: 51 bases, read in frame from base 1. The V and J ends are trimmed by 0 bases and 0 bases, leaving 12 bases between them.

The immunoSEQ multiplex PCR assay was used to generate TCR libraries, with TCR-beta and/or TCR-alpha/delta assays applied to each sample. The amplified TCR libraries were sequenced on the Illumina high-throughput platform. In the original analysis: Clustering and dimensionality reduction relied on pairwise TCRdist distances among GMM-specific receptors from T cells that were either sorted ex vivo or expanded in vitro. Each clinical repertoire was assigned a mean NN-distance score, defined as the average TCRdist to the nearest 10% of tetramer-positive reference sequences. GEM TCR motif frequency was calculated as the fraction of unique TCRs that matched known GEM sequences by V/J usage and CDR3 length. Active tuberculosis was classified by linear discriminant analysis with leave-one-out cross-validation, implemented in scikit-learn. TCRdb obtained this table from immuneACCESS and retained in-frame rearrangements with V and J assigned. These tables miss some clones; where compared with another copy, unresolved V genes account for less than half of the shortfall, and the remainder is unexplained. The V and J calls and clone size were taken over from that table, and D and trimming were inferred from the DNA. The sample table shows approximately 30,000 clones, and more than 85% are seen once. The biggest ten clones account for over 2% of the sample.

To note about this clone: Its antigen is currently not known. The record has no base qualities; no much larger clone is one base away.

The TCR comes from a donor between 5 and 29 years old with latent tuberculosis or without tuberculosis infection. This sequence uses TRBV15 and TRBJ1-5; the D gene is unclear. Sequenced sample: PBMCs. The DNA is TGTGCCACCAGCAGAGATGAGGCGGAGTATAGCAATCAGCCCCAGCATTTT. The encoded protein is CATSRDEAEYSNQPQHF.